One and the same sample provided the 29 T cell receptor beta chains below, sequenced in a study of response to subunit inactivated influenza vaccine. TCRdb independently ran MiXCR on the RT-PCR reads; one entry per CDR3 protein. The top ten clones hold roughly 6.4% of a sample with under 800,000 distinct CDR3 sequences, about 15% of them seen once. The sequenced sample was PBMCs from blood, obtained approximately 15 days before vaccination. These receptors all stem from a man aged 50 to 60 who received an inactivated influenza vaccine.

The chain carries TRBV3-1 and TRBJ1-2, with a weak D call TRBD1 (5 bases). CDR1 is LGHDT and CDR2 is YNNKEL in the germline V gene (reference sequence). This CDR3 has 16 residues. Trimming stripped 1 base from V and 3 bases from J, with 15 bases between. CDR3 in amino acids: CASSQAGAGPYYGYTF. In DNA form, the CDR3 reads TGTGCCAGCAGCCAAGCCGGGGCAGGGCCTTACTATGGCTACACCTTC.

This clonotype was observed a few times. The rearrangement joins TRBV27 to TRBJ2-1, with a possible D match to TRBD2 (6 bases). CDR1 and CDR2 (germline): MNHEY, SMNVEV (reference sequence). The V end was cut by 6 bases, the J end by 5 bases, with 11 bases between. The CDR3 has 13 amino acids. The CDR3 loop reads CASRTRVHNEQFF. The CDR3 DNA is TGTGCCAGCAGGACTAGGGTCCACAATGAGCAGTTCTTC.

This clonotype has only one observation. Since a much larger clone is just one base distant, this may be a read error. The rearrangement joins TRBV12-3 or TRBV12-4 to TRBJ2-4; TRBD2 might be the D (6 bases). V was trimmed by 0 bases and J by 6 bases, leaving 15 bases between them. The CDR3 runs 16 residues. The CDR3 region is CASSLAGGMDINIQYF. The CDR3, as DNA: TGTGCCAGCAGTTTAGCGGGGGGTATGGACATAAACATTCAGTACTTC.

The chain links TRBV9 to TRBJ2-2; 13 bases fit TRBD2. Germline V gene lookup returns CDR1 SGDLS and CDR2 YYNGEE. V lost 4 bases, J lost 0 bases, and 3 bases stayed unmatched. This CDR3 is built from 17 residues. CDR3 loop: CASSKLAGGPNTGELFF. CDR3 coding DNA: TGTGCCAGCAGCAAACTAGCGGGGGGGCCGAACACCGGGGAGCTGTTTTTT.

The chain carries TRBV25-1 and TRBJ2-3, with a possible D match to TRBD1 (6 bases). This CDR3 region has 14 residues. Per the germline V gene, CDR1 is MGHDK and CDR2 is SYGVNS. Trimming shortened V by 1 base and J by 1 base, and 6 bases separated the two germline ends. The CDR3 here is CASSESGGTDTQYF. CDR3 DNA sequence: TGTGCCAGCAGTGAATCAGGGGGCACAGATACGCAGTATTTT. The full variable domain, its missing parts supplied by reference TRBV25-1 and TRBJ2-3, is EADIYQTPRYLVIGTGKKITLECSQTMGHDKMYWYQQDPGMELHLIHYSYGVNSTEKGDLSSESTVSRIRTEHFPLTLESARPSHTSQYLCASSESGGTDTQYFGPGTRLTVL.

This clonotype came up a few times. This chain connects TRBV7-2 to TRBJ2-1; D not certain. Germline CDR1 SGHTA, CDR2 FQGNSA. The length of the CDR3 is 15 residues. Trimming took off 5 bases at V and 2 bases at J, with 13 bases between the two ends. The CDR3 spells CASSPRATPYNEQFF. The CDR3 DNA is TGTGCCAGCAGCCCCAGAGCGACACCCTACAATGAGCAGTTCTTC.

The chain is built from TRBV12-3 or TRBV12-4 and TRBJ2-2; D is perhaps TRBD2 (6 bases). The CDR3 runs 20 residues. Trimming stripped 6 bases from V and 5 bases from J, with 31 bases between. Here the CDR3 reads CASRTNHGFFGWGDTGELFF. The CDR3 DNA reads TGTGCCAGCAGAACAAACCACGGGTTTTTCGGCTGGGGGGATACCGGGGAGCTGTTTTTT.

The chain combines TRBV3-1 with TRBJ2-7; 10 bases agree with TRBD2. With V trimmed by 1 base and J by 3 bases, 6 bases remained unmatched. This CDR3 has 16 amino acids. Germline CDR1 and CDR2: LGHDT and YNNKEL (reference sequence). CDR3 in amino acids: CASSQGVAGGNYEQYF. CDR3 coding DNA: TGTGCCAGCAGCCAAGGGGTAGCGGGGGGCAACTACGAGCAGTACTTC.

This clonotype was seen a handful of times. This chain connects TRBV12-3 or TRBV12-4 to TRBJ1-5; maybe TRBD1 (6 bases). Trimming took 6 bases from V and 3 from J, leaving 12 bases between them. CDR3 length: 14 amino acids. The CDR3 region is CASRVGGNNQPQHF. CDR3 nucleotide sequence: TGTGCCAGCAGAGTAGGGGGGAACAATCAGCCCCAGCATTTT.

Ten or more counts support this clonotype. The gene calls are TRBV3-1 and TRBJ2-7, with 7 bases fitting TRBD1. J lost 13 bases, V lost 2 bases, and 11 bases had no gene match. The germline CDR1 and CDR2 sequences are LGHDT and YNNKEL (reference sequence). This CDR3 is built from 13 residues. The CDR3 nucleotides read TGTGCCAGCAGCCAAAATTCGCGACAGGGCCACTACTTC. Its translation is CASSQNSRQGHYF.

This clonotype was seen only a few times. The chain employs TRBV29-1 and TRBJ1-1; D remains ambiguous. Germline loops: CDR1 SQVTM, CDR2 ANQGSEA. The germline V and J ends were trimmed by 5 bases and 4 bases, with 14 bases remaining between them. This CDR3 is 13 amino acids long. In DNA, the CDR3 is TGCAGCGTTAGTGGGAGAGGCAGCACTGAAGCTTTCTTT. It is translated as CSVSGRGSTEAFF.

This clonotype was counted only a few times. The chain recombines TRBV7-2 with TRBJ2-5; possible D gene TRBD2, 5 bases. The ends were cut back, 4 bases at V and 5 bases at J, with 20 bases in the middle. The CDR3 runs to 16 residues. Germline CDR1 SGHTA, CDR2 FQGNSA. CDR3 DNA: TGTGCCAGCAGCTCCCAGGTTTCGCAGACGGGGGAGACCCAGTACTTC. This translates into CASSSQVSQTGETQYF.

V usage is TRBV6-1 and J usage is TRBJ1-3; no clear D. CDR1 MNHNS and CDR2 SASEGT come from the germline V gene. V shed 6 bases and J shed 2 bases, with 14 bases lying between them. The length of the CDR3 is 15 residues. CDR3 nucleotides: TGTGCCAGCAGCAAGACGGGTACGCCTGGAAACACCATATATTTT. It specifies CASSKTGTPGNTIYF.

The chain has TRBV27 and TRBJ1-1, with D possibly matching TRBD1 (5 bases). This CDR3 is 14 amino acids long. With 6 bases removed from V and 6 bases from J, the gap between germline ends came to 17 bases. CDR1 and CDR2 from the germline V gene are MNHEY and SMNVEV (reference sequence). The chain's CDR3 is CASSVSGGRSEAFF. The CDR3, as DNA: TGTGCCAGCAGCGTGTCGGGGGGTAGGTCTGAAGCTTTCTTT.

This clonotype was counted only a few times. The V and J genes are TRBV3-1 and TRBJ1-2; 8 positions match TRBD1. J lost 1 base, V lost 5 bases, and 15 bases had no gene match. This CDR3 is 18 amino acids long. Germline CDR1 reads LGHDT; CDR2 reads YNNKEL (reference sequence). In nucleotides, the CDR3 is TGTGCCAGCAGCACTACAACGCCCGGGACAGGCGTTAACTATGGCTACACCTTC. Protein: CASSTTTPGTGVNYGYTF.

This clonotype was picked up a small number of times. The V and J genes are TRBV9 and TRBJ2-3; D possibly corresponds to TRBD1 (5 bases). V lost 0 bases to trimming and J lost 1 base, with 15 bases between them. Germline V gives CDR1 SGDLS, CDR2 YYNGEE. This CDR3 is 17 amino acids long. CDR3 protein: CASSVGSWTSRTDTQYF. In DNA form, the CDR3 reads TGTGCCAGCAGCGTAGGATCTTGGACATCCCGCACAGATACGCAGTATTTT.

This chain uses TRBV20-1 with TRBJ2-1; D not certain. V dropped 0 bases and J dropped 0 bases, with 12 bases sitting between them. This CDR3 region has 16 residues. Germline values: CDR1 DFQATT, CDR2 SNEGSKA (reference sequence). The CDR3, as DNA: TGCAGTGCTAGAGATTTATTAACGAGCTCCTACAATGAGCAGTTCTTC. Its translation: CSARDLLTSSYNEQFF.

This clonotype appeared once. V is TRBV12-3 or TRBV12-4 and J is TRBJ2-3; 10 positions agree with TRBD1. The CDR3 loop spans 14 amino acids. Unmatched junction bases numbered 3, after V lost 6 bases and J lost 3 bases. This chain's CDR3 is CASRWDRGTDTQYF. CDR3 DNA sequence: TGTGCCAGCAGATGGGACAGGGGAACAGATACGCAGTATTTT.

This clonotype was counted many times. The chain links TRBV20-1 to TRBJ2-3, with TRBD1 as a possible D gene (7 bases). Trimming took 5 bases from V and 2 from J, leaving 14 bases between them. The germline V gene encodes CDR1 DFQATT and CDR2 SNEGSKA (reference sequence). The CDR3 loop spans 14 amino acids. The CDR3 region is CSAGGGQVTDTQYF. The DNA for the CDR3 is TGCAGTGCTGGGGGAGGACAGGTCACAGATACGCAGTATTTT.

The CDR3 coding sequence is TGTGCCAGCAGCTTCCGGGACAGTTTCACAGATACGCAGTATTTT. Protein: CASSFRDSFTDTQYF. V gene TRBV7-9 combines with J gene TRBJ2-3; 7 bases fit TRBD1. CDR1 and CDR2 from the germline V gene are SEHNR and FQNEAQ (reference sequence). This CDR3 comprises 15 residues. V shed 3 bases and J 2 bases; nucleotides not matched to a gene: 5.

The CDR3 reads CASRDKSGQAYNEQFF. CDR3 nucleotide sequence: TGTGCCAGCAGAGACAAATCGGGACAGGCCTACAATGAGCAGTTCTTC. The genes are TRBV6-2 or TRBV6-3 and TRBJ2-1; 8 bases are shared with TRBD1. The CDR3 is 16 amino acids. The V gene end was trimmed by 6 bases and the J gene end by 2 bases; junction bases not matched to a gene: 9. Germline V lookup: CDR1 MNHEY, CDR2 SVGEGT.

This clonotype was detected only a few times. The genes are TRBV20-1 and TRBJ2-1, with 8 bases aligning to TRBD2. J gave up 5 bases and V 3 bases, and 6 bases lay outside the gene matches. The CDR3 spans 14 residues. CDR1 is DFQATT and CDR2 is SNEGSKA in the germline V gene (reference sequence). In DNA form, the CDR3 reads TGCAGTGCTAGCGGGAGGGCTAGGGACAATGAGCAGTTCTTC. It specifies CSASGRARDNEQFF.

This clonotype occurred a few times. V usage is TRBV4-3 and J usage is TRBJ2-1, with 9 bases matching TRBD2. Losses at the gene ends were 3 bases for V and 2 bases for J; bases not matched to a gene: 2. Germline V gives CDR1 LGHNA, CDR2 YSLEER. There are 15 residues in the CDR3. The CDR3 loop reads CASSHSGGTYNEQFF. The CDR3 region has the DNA TGCGCCAGCAGCCACAGCGGGGGGACCTACAATGAGCAGTTCTTC.

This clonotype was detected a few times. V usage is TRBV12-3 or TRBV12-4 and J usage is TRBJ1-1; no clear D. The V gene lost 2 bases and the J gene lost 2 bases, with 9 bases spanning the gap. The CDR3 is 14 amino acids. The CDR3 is CASSLYGLNTEAFF. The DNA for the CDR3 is TGTGCCAGCAGTTTATACGGCTTAAACACTGAAGCTTTCTTT.

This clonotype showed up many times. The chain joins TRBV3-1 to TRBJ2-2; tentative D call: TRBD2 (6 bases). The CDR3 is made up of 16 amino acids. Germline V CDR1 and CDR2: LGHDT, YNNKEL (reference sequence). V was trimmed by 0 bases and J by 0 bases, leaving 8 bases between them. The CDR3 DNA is TGTGCCAGCAGCCAAGAAGGGACTTCGAACACCGGGGAGCTGTTTTTT. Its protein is CASSQEGTSNTGELFF.

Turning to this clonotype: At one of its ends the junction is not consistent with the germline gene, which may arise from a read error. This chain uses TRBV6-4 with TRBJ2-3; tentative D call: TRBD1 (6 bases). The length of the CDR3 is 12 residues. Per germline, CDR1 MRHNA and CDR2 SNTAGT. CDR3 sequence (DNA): TGTGCCAAAAGAGGGGGATTTCATACGCAGTTTTTT. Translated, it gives CAKRGGFHTQFF.

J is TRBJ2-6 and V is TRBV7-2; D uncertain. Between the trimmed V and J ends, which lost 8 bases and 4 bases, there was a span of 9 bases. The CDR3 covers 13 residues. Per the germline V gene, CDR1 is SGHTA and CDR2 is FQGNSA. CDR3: CASGPFGANVLTF. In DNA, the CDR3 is TGTGCCAGCGGCCCTTTCGGGGCCAACGTCCTGACTTTC.

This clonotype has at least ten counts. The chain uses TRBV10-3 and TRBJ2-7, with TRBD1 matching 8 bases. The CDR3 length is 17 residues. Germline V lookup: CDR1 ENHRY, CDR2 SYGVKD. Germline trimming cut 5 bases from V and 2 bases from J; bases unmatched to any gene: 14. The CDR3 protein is CAISTNINRDRTYEQYF. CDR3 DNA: TGTGCCATCAGTACTAATATCAACCGGGACAGGACCTACGAGCAGTACTTC.

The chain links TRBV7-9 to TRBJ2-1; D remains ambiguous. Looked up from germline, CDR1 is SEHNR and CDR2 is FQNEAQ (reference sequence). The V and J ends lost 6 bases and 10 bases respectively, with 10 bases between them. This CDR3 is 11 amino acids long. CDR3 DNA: TGTGCCAGCAGAAGCCCGTTGGAGCAGTTCTTC. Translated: CASRSPLEQFF.